The sequence of this TCR beta chain was determined in a study of OX40 agonist ivuxolimab in advanced cancers. Background on the study: Ivuxolimab was delivered to patients intravenously every 2 weeks at doses spanning 0.01 to 10 mg/kg. Partial response was recorded in three patients: one hepatocellular carcinoma and two cutaneous melanoma cases.

The length of the CDR3 is 17 residues. Trimming took 5 bases from V and 2 from J, leaving 19 bases between them. The V gene's germline CDR1 is LNHDA and CDR2 SQIVND (reference sequence). Sampling times: baseline, cycle 4 day 1, cycle 7 day 1. Assay: immunoSEQ multiplex PCR; the TCRdb copy retains only in-frame clones and omits some. In the table there are about 77,000 clones, about four fifths of which are singletons. This TCR derives from an adult with an advanced solid tumor such as melanoma, head and neck, liver or kidney cancer. The V and J genes are TRBV19 and TRBJ1-5; no clear D gene. This specimen consisted of CD4+ or CD8+ T cells sorted from blood, obtained in a trial of the OX40 agonist ivuxolimab. CDR3 amino acids: CASSSALANWGNQPQHF. CDR3 bases: TGTGCCAGTAGTTCTGCCCTGGCCAATTGGGGCAATCAGCCCCAGCATTTT.